This TCR beta chain was observed in a study of PD-1 blockade in classical Hodgkin lymphoma. Method: immunoSEQ multiplex PCR; TCRdb's copy keeps in-frame clones and lacks some. The table records more than 90,000 clones, about 89% of them present only once. There was relapse after autologous stem cell transplantation in every patient, and there was variation in brentuximab vedotin exposure. As to this clone: Its target is not known.

This CDR3 contains 16 residues. V was shortened by 1 base and J by 3 bases, with 16 bases between the two germline ends. Germline assignment: CDR1 SGHDN and CDR2 FVKESK. Study results and limitations: Reasons behind the repertoire differences stay unclear, perhaps disease activity or earlier therapy. Only CD4+ TCR diversity, not CD8+, had risen significantly by C4D1.

This sequence was found in a human donor with classical Hodgkin lymphoma. The gene calls are TRBV14 and TRBJ2-7; TRBD1 might be the D (6 bases). The specimen comprised peripheral blood mononuclear cells (PBMCs), sampled before the second cycle of nivolumab. CDR3 coding DNA: TGTGCCAGCAGCCAAGGGAGACAGACAGGAGTCTACGAGCAGTACTTC. Amino acid sequence: CASSQGRQTGVYEQYF.